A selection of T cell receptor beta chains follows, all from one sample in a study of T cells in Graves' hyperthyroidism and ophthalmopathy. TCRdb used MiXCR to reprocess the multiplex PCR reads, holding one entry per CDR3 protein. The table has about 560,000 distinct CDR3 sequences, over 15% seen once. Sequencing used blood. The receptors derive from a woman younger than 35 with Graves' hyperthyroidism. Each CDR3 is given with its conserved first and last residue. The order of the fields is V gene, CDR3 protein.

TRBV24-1,CATSDLKGGSYNEQFF
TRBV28,CASSLPWGSNQPQHF
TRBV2,CASRSGQSYEQYF
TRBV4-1,CASSRAVQGPYEQYF
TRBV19,CASRVGEGTEAFF
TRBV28,CASSLFGLRGTGELFF
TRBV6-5,CASSYRGATRDTQYF
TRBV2,CASSDDLRPEQYF
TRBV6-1,CASSGPGQRTYYEQYF
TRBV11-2,CASSLDPGLKNGYTF
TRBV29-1,CSVESGAGGYTF
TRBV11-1,CASTEARGSYEQYF
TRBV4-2,CASSQVGGNTDTQYF
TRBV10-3,CAIIGRPKAHEQYF
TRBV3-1,CASSHDRGSGGYTF
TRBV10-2,CASGFGERLREQYF
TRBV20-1,CSARGLAGNEQFF
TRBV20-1,CSAIEGSSTDEQFF
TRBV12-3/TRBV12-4,CASSPGGLYEQYF
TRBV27,CASSVGLGVDSPLHF
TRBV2,CASGFSGSNEQYF